This entry lists 29 T cell receptor beta chains sequenced from one sample in a study of blood T cell dynamics during melanoma immunotherapy. Libraries were prepared by immunoSEQ multiplex PCR; TCRdb keeps only in-frame clonotypes and omits some of them. The sample consists of about 11,000 clones, roughly 81% of them appearing once. Time point noted: pre-treatment baseline. This specimen consisted of blood, obtained from a patient treated with checkpoint blockade. These receptors all stem from a human donor with melanoma.

The V call is TRBV11-3, the J call TRBJ1-1; TRBD1 aligns across 9 bases. With 5 bases clipped from V and 3 bases from J, the junction kept 13 bases outside the gene matches. The CDR3 contains 17 residues. Germline lookup yields CDR1 SGHNT and CDR2 YENEEA. The CDR3 reads CASSPLGTGLGDTEAFF. In nucleotides, the CDR3 is TGTGCCAGCAGCCCATTGGGGACAGGGTTGGGAGACACTGAAGCTTTCTTT.

To note about this clone: Other DNA sequences from this sample encode an identical CDR3 as well. The chain uses TRBV7-2 and TRBJ2-5; 7 bases align to TRBD2. The ends lost 6 bases at V and 5 bases at J; junction bases unmatched: 6. The germline V gene encodes CDR1 SGHTA and CDR2 FQGNSA. The CDR3 has 13 residues. In DNA form, the CDR3 reads TGTGCCAGCAGTTTTGCGGGGGAGGAGACCCAGTACTTC. Translating gives CASSFAGEETQYF.

The rearrangement joins TRBV29-1 to TRBJ1-1; no definite D call. Germline V lookup: CDR1 SQVTM, CDR2 ANQGSEA. The V end was cut by 6 bases, the J end by 1 base, with 12 bases between. This CDR3 is built from 13 residues. The CDR3 here is CSVMAGPNTEAFF. The CDR3 nucleotides are TGCAGCGTAATGGCAGGCCCGAACACTGAAGCTTTCTTT.

The gene calls are TRBV21-1 and TRBJ1-4. TRBV21-1 is a pseudogene locus. CDR3 length: 17 residues. The CDR3 here is CASSGKPPLASNEKLFF. The CDR3 region has the DNA TGTGCCAGCAGCGGAAAGCCCCCGCTTGCTTCTAATGAAAAACTGTTTTTT.

The J gene is TRBJ2-7, the V gene TRBV5-6; 7 bases are a match to TRBD2. Germline lookup yields CDR1 SGHDT and CDR2 YYEEEE. The CDR3 is made up of 14 amino acids. Trimming at V came to 4 bases and at J to 0 bases, leaving 4 bases not matched to a gene. The DNA of the CDR3 is TGTGCCAGCAGCGGGGAGGGGCACTCCTACGAGCAGTACTTC. Protein sequence: CASSGEGHSYEQYF.

The V gene is TRBV2, the J gene TRBJ2-1; TRBD2 might be the D (6 bases). The CDR3 runs 13 residues. The germline V gene encodes CDR1 SNHLY and CDR2 FYNNEI. V dropped 3 bases and J dropped 9 bases, with 12 bases sitting between them. CDR3 sequence (DNA): TGTGCCAGCAGTGAGTGGCTAGCGAGTGAGCAGTTCTTC. It specifies CASSEWLASEQFF.

The rearrangement uses TRBV30 and TRBJ2-5; TRBD2 agrees at 10 bases. Germline values: CDR1 GTSNPN, CDR2 SVGIG (reference sequence). The CDR3 is 15 residues long. After removal of 5 bases from V and 5 bases from J, the junction contained 11 bases not matched to a gene. CDR3 region: CAWDLLAGGGETQYF. CDR3 bases: TGTGCCTGGGACCTTTTAGCGGGGGGTGGGGAGACCCAGTACTTC.

This rearrangement joins TRBV19 to TRBJ2-7, with 10 positions matching TRBD2. CDR1 and CDR2 (germline): LNHDA, SQIVND (reference sequence). There are 15 residues in the CDR3. The V segment lost 1 base and the J segment 6 bases; nucleotides outside the gene matches: 6. CDR3 DNA: TGTGCCAGTAGTATAGCCAGCGGGGGGGCTGGCGAGCAGTACTTC. Amino acids: CASSIASGGAGEQYF.

The chain couples TRBV7-8 to TRBJ1-5, with D hard to call. Germline loops: CDR1 SGHVS, CDR2 FQNEAQ. The CDR3 contains 17 residues. V was clipped by 3 bases and J by 2 bases, with 17 bases between them. CDR3 protein: CASSFQGRGRGNQPQHF. Written as DNA, the CDR3 is TGTGCCAGCAGCTTTCAAGGAAGAGGGAGAGGCAATCAGCCCCAGCATTTT.

The CDR3 protein is CASSQDLGQPYEQYF. In nucleotides, the CDR3 is TGCGCCAGCAGCCAAGATCTGGGACAGCCTTACGAGCAGTACTTC. The chain recombines TRBV4-3 with TRBJ2-7; 7 nucleotides line up with TRBD1. CDR3 length: 15 residues. Losses at the gene ends were 0 bases for V and 4 bases for J; bases not matched to a gene: 6. Germline V gene sequence: CDR1 LGHNA, CDR2 YSLEER.

J is TRBJ1-1 and V is TRBV6-6; 7 nucleotides agree with TRBD1. J gave up 6 bases and V 5 bases, and 0 bases lay outside the gene matches. The CDR3 is made up of 11 amino acids. Germline V CDR1 and CDR2: MNHNY, SVGAGI (reference sequence). The CDR3 sequence: CASSQGAEAFF. CDR3 DNA sequence: TGTGCCAGCAGTCAGGGGGCTGAAGCTTTCTTT.

This clone was seen a few times. This chain links TRBV6-1 with TRBJ1-2, with D possibly matching TRBD1 (5 bases). From germline, CDR1 is MNHNS and CDR2 SASEGT. This CDR3 contains 15 residues. V lost 3 bases and J 0 bases, leaving 11 bases between the germline ends. CDR3 sequence (DNA): TGTGCCAGCAGTGAGTTGGCAGGGTCTAACTATGGCTACACCTTC. As protein: CASSELAGSNYGYTF.

The rearrangement links TRBV23-1 to TRBJ1-2; D possibly corresponds to TRBD1 (5 bases). TRBV23-1 is given ORF status, its function remaining uncertain. This CDR3 is built from 15 residues. V shed 0 bases and J shed 1 base, with 9 bases lying between them. As DNA, the CDR3 is TGCGCCAGCAGTCAATCGTGGGGGGGTAACTATGGCTACACCTTC. Encoded protein: CASSQSWGGNYGYTF.

The chain recombines TRBV4-3 with TRBJ2-7; 8 bases line up with TRBD1. V lost 4 bases, J lost 3 bases, and 8 bases stayed unmatched. Looked up from germline, CDR1 is LGHNA and CDR2 is YSLEER. The CDR3 runs 15 residues. CDR3 sequence reads: CASSPGGQGFYEQYF. DNA of the CDR3: TGCGCCAGCAGCCCCGGCGGACAGGGCTTCTACGAGCAGTACTTC.

The chain has TRBV6-1 and TRBJ1-1; 7 bases are shared with TRBD1. Germline CDR1 MNHNS, CDR2 SASEGT. V shed 4 bases, J shed 10 bases, and the junction held 15 bases outside the gene matches. There are 15 residues in the CDR3. CDR3 protein: CASSVPGTAKKGAFF. The CDR3 DNA sequence: TGTGCCAGCAGTGTTCCCGGGACAGCCAAGAAAGGAGCTTTCTTT.

This clone was counted a few times. An end of the junction differs from the germline gene, which may be a read error. This chain joins TRBV11-3 and TRBJ2-2; possibly TRBD1 for D (5 bases). CDR1 SGHNT and CDR2 YENEEA come from the germline V gene. The length of the CDR3 is 15 residues. CDR3 residues: CASSLGAAHTGELFF. The CDR3 bases are TGTGCCAGCAGTTTAGGGGCCGCGCACACCGGGGAGCTGTTTTTT.

The gene calls are TRBV5-4 and TRBJ1-4; D unresolved. The germline V gene encodes CDR1 SGHNT and CDR2 YYREEE (reference sequence). Trimming removed 2 bases from V and 5 bases from J, with 13 bases in between. CDR3 length: 15 amino acids. The CDR3 bases are TGTGCCAGCAGCTTTCAGGCAGGCCCGAATGAAAAACTGTTTTTT. Its protein product is CASSFQAGPNEKLFF. Based on the CDR3 plus reference TRBV5-4 and TRBJ1-4, the full variable domain is ETGVTQSPTHLIKTRGQQVTLRCSSQSGHNTVSWYQQALGQGPQFIFQYYREEENGRGNFPPRFSGLQFPNYSSELNVNALELDDSALYLCASSFQAGPNEKLFFGSGTQLSVL.

V gene TRBV21-1 combines with J gene TRBJ2-5; the DNA was not used to check the table's D call, TRBD1. TRBV21-1 is labeled a pseudogene. The CDR3 runs to 15 residues. The chain's CDR3 is CASSKGRVKWETQYF. The CDR3 DNA sequence: TGTGCCAGCAGCAAAGGCAGGGTTAAATGGGAGACCCAGTACTTC.

The J gene is TRBJ2-5, the V gene TRBV5-1; weak D call: TRBD2 (7 bases). Trimming shortened V by 0 bases and J by 6 bases, and 15 bases separated the two germline ends. The CDR3 runs to 15 residues. Germline V lookup: CDR1 SGHRS, CDR2 YFSETQ. The CDR3: CASSLDGGAGKTQYF. The CDR3 DNA is TGCGCCAGCAGCTTGGATGGGGGGGCTGGGAAGACCCAGTACTTC.

The chain recombines TRBV4-3 with TRBJ1-1, with 8 bases matching TRBD1. CDR1 LGHNA and CDR2 YSLEER come from the germline V gene. This CDR3 region has 13 residues. Unmatched junction bases numbered 4, after V lost 6 bases and J lost 4 bases. The CDR3 sequence: CASSETGGTEAFF. CDR3 DNA sequence: TGCGCCAGCAGTGAAACAGGGGGCACTGAAGCTTTCTTT.

The J gene is TRBJ1-1, the V gene TRBV28; D is possibly TRBD1 (6 bases). The CDR3 spans 15 residues. Germline V gene data show CDR1 as MDHEN and CDR2 as SYDVKM. Trimming took off 3 bases at V and 4 bases at J, with 15 bases between the two ends. CDR3 DNA sequence: TGTGCCAGCAGTTTTCCCCTAGGGGGAGGCACTGAAGCTTTCTTT. It encodes CASSFPLGGGTEAFF.

This clone was counted a few times. This chain links TRBV6-5 with TRBJ2-7, with D unclear. Trimming left V 1 base short and J 7 bases short, with 11 bases between. Germline CDR1 is MNHEY and CDR2 is SVGAGI. The CDR3 covers 13 residues. CDR3 loop: CASSYFPRGEQYF. DNA of the CDR3: TGTGCCAGCAGTTACTTCCCCCGTGGGGAGCAGTACTTC.

The V and J genes are TRBV6-5 and TRBJ2-5, with 8 bases aligning to TRBD2. Germline-derived CDR1 and CDR2 are MNHEY and SVGAGI. V lost 0 bases to trimming and J lost 7 bases; unmatched junction nucleotides: 4. The CDR3 length is 14 residues. The CDR3 sequence is CASSYSQRGSTQYF. DNA of the CDR3: TGTGCCAGCAGTTACTCCCAGCGGGGGTCGACCCAGTACTTC.

The chain uses TRBV5-6 and TRBJ2-3; 10 positions match TRBD2. The V segment lost 1 base and the J segment 2 bases; nucleotides outside the gene matches: 4. Germline CDR1 SGHDT, CDR2 YYEEEE. The CDR3 spans 16 residues. CDR3 DNA sequence: TGTGCCAGCAGCTTGCTGAGCGGGGGGGTCACAGATACGCAGTATTTT. It encodes CASSLLSGGVTDTQYF.

This clone is a singleton in its sample. The V call is TRBV9, the J call TRBJ2-3, with 10 bases matching TRBD2. Trimming cost V 2 bases and J 3 bases; bases outside gene matches: 6. The CDR3 runs 16 residues. From germline, CDR1 is SGDLS and CDR2 YYNGEE. Written as DNA, the CDR3 is TGTGCCAGCAGCGTCTCAGCGGGGGGGGTGACAGATACGCAGTATTTT. Residues: CASSVSAGGVTDTQYF.

The V gene is TRBV4-3, the J gene TRBJ2-1; weak D call: TRBD2 (7 bases). CDR3 length: 17 residues. Trimming left V 0 bases short and J 7 bases short, with 19 bases between. Germline CDR1 LGHNA, CDR2 YSLEER. In DNA, the CDR3 is TGCGCCAGCAGCCAAGATCTTGCTGCGGGGGCGGGGAATGAGCAGTTCTTC. It is translated as CASSQDLAAGAGNEQFF.

This rearrangement joins TRBV10-3 to TRBJ1-2, with D possibly matching TRBD1 (5 bases). Germline CDR1 is ENHRY and CDR2 is SYGVKD. V gave up 7 bases and J gave up 0 bases, with 9 bases separating them. The CDR3 has 13 residues. The CDR3 reads CAITQGANYGYTF. CDR3 sequence (DNA): TGTGCCATCACCCAGGGAGCTAACTATGGCTACACCTTC.

The chain recombines TRBV7-2 with TRBJ2-1; 10 bases match TRBD2. Germline CDR1 SGHTA, CDR2 FQGNSA. The ends lost 7 bases at V and 4 bases at J; junction bases unmatched: 7. CDR3 length equals 15 residues. The CDR3 nucleotides are TGTGCCAGCACCCTTGCAGCGGGGGGGTACAATGAGCAGTTCTTC. This codes for CASTLAAGGYNEQFF.

The chain is built from TRBV4-3 and TRBJ1-2, with D hard to call. V lost 4 bases to trimming and J lost 7 bases, with 22 bases between them. This CDR3 has 16 amino acids. Germline CDR1 reads LGHNA; CDR2 reads YSLEER. The CDR3 protein is CASSPQIGQPRGGYTF. CDR3 bases: TGCGCCAGCAGCCCTCAGATAGGCCAGCCGCGCGGTGGCTACACCTTC.